One and the same sample provided the 9 T cell receptor beta chains below, sequenced in a study of CD8+ T cells in alopecia areata. Sequencing relied on a cDNA template that was reverse transcribed from extracted RNA. The repertoire was sequenced with immunoSEQ multiplex PCR; TCRdb's copy has only in-frame clones and lacks some. The sample shows fewer than 70,000 clones, 44% of them seen only once. Sequencing was performed on NKG2D-low CD8+ T cells sorted from blood. The receptors come from a human donor with alopecia areata.

This chain uses TRBV6-5 with TRBJ2-1; 14 nucleotides agree with TRBD2. The CDR3 extends over 15 amino acids. The V segment lost 7 bases and the J segment 7 bases; nucleotides outside the gene matches: 6. Germline V CDR1 and CDR2: MNHEY, SVGAGI. The CDR3 protein is CASTPGLAGVNEQFF. CDR3 DNA: TGTGCCAGCACCCCGGGACTAGCGGGGGTTAATGAGCAGTTCTTC.

This clone was counted only a few times. This chain connects TRBV4-3 to TRBJ2-7, with D perhaps matching TRBD1 (6 bases). V was clipped by 1 base and J by 2 bases, with 12 bases between them. CDR1 and CDR2 from the germline V gene are LGHNA and YSLEER. The CDR3 sequence is 15 residues long. The CDR3, as DNA: TGCGCCAGCAGCCAAGTATCAGGGGTTACCTACGAGCAGTACTTC. Protein: CASSQVSGVTYEQYF.

The V gene is TRBV27, the J gene TRBJ2-6; D is undetermined. Trimming cost V 5 bases and J 0 bases, with 11 bases left between them. This CDR3 contains 16 residues. Germline V gene lookup returns CDR1 MNHEY and CDR2 SMNVEV (reference sequence). CDR3 sequence reads: CASSNRPVSGANVLTF. CDR3 DNA sequence: TGTGCCAGCAGTAACCGACCCGTCTCTGGGGCCAACGTCCTGACTTTC.

Only a few counts were recorded for this clone. The DNA of the CDR3 is TGTGCCAGCAGCCCCGGGCTAGCGGGGCTCCACCAAGAGACCCAGTACTTC. Translation: CASSPGLAGLHQETQYF. J is TRBJ2-5 and V is TRBV7-8; TRBD2 matches 9 bases. Germline V gene lookup returns CDR1 SGHVS and CDR2 FQNEAQ. The CDR3 runs to 17 residues. V lost 5 bases, J lost 0 bases, and 10 bases stayed unmatched. The full variable domain, in which reference TRBV7-8 and TRBJ2-5 provide the parts outside the CDR3, is GAGVSQSPRYKVAKRGQDVALRCDPISGHVSLFWYQQALGQGPEFLTYFQNEAQLDKSGLPSDRFFAERPEGSVSTLKIQRTQQEDSAVYLCASSPGLAGLHQETQYFGPGTRLLVL.

The V gene is TRBV7-3, the J gene TRBJ2-5; the match to TRBD1 covers 10 bases. Trimming at V came to 5 bases and at J to 4 bases, leaving 4 bases not matched to a gene. The CDR3 is 14 residues long. Per germline, CDR1 SGHTA and CDR2 FQGTGA. The CDR3 DNA reads TGTGCCAGCAGCACGACAGGGGGCTCAGAGACCCAGTACTTC. Its translation: CASSTTGGSETQYF.

This chain joins TRBV5-4 and TRBJ1-6; a weak D match, TRBD1 (5 bases). V was clipped by 1 base and J by 9 bases, with 14 bases between them. Per germline, CDR1 SGHNT and CDR2 YYREEE (reference sequence). The CDR3 extends over 15 amino acids. CDR3 nucleotide sequence: TGTGCCAGCAGCTTGACTCGGGGCGCGGGTTCACCCCTCCACTTT. Amino acid sequence: CASSLTRGAGSPLHF.

The chain carries TRBV29-1 and TRBJ1-2, with D possibly TRBD1 on 6 matching bases. V lost 4 bases and J 7 bases, leaving 22 bases between the germline ends. CDR1 and CDR2 from the germline V gene are SQVTM and ANQGSEA. There are 15 residues in the CDR3. CDR3 sequence: CSVVSRDTGVGGYTF. As DNA, the CDR3 is TGCAGCGTTGTGTCTCGGGACACTGGGGTTGGTGGCTACACCTTC.

This clone appeared a few times. The CDR3 region is CASSLGASGTDTQYF. The DNA of the CDR3 is TGTGCCAGCAGCTTAGGGGCTAGCGGCACAGATACGCAGTATTTT. The rearrangement uses TRBV7-3 and TRBJ2-3, with D maybe TRBD2 (6 bases). This CDR3 spans 15 amino acids. Per the germline V gene, CDR1 is SGHTA and CDR2 is FQGTGA. Trimming left V 2 bases short and J 1 base short, with 10 bases between.

The chain employs TRBV4-3 and TRBJ1-2; TRBD1 matches 8 bases. The trim removed 4 bases at V and 6 bases at J, leaving 7 bases unmatched. There are 14 residues in the CDR3. Germline values: CDR1 LGHNA, CDR2 YSLEER. The DNA for the CDR3 is TGCGCCAGCAGCCCCTTCCCGGGACAGGATGGCTACACCTTC. Protein: CASSPFPGQDGYTF.